The TCR beta chain under discussion was sequenced for a study of beta chain features in type 1 diabetes. Study conclusions and caveats: When Type 1 diabetes patients were examined, their TCRB CDR3s proved moderately but significantly shorter in all four CD4+ subsets.

One heparinised blood draw averaging approximately 100 mL was given by each donor. Since all of the isolated RNA was reverse transcribed, expressed TCRB transcripts were what got sequenced. Generated by immunoSEQ multiplex PCR, the TCRdb table keeps only in-frame clones and is missing some. The sample yields 200,000 to 300,000 clones, 25% to 30% seen once. V shed 6 bases, J shed 4 bases, and the junction held 8 bases outside the gene matches. The CDR3 totals 14 residues. Germline V CDR1 and CDR2: SGHTA, FQGNSA. This clone was counted between two and nine times. The antigen is unknown. The genes are TRBV7-2 and TRBJ1-1, with 7 bases that match TRBD1. The specimen was central memory CD4+ T cells from blood. This clonotype originated in a man aged 30 to 39 in good health. In nucleotides, the CDR3 is TGTGCCAGCAGTGAGAGGGCAGGGGGCACTGAAGCTTTCTTT. Translating it yields CASSERAGGTEAFF.